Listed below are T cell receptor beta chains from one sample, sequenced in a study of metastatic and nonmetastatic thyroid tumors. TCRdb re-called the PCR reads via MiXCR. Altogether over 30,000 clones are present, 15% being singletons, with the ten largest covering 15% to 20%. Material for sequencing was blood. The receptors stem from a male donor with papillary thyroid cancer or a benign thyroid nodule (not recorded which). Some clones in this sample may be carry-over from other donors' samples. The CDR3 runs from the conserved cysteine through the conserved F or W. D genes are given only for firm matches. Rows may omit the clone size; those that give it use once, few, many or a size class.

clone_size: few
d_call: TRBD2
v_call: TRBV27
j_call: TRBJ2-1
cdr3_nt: TGTGCCAACAGTCACCGACTAGCGGGAGCCGTAAATGAGCAGTTCTTC
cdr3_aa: CANSHRLAGAVNEQFF

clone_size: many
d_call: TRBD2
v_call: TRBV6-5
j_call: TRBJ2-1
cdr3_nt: TGTGCCAGCAGTTACGGGGCTAGCGGGAGGTCCTGGCACAATGAGCAGTTCTTC
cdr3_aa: CASSYGASGRSWHNEQFF

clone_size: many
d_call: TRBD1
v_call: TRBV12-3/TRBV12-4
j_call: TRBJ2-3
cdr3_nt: TGTGCCAGCAGCCCGGGCAGGGACAGGGGACGAACTTCAGATACGCAGTATTTT
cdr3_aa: CASSPGRDRGRTSDTQYF

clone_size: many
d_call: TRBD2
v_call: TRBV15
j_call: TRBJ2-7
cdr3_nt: TGTGCCACCAGCAGAGATACTAGCGGGAACCTGGGCTACGAGCAGTACTTC
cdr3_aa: CATSRDTSGNLGYEQYF

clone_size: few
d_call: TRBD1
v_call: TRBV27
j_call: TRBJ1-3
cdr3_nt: TGTGCCAGCAGTTTATCGGGACAGGTGGAAAACACCATATATTTT
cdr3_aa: CASSLSGQVENTIYF

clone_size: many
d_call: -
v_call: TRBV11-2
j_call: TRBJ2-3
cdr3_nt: TGTGCCAGCAGCTTACCTAGCACAGATACGCAGTATTTT
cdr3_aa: CASSLPSTDTQYF

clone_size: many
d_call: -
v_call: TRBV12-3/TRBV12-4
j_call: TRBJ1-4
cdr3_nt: TGTGCCAGCAGTCGCGAGGGGCTGAATGAAAAACTGTTTTTT
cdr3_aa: CASSREGLNEKLFF

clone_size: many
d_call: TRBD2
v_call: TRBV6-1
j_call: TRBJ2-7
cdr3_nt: TGTGCCAGCAGAGCGAGCGGCGGGAGCTACGAGCAGTACTTC
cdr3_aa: CASRASGGSYEQYF

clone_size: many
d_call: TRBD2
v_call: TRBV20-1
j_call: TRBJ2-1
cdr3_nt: TGCAGTACTCAATTCGGCGGGAGCGGTTACAATGAGCAGTTCTTC
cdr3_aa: CSTQFGGSGYNEQFF

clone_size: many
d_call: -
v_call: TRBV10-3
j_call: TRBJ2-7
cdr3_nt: TGTGCCGCTGGACCCTCCTACGAGCAGTACTTC
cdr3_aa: CAAGPSYEQYF

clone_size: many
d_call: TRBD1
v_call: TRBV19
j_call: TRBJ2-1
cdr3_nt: TGTGCCAGTAGTATATCCCGGGGGGACAGGGAGATCTTC
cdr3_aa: CASSISRGDREIF

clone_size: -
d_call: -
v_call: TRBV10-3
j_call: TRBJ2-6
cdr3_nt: TGTGCCATCAGGGCCATTGGGAACGTGGCCAACGTCCTGACCTTC
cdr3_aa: CAIRAIGNVANVLTF

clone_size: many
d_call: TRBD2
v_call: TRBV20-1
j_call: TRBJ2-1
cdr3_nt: TGCAGTGCTAGATTTGGGGGGCGGCTAGCGGGGCCCCCATCCTACAATGAGCAGTTCTTC
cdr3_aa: CSARFGGRLAGPPSYNEQFF

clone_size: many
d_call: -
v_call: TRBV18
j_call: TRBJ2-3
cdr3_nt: TGTGCCAGCTCACCAAGTCAGGGAACCACAGATACGCAGTATTTT
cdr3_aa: CASSPSQGTTDTQYF

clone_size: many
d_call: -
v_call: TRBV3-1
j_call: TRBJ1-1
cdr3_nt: TGTGCCAGCAGCCAATTAGGACGGACTGAAGCTTTCTTT
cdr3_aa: CASSQLGRTEAFF

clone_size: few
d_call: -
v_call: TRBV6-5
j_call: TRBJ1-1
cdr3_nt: TGTGCCAGCAGTTATGGCCCCGGGACATGCAGATGGAACACTGAAGCTTTCTTT
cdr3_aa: CASSYGPGTCRWNTEAFF

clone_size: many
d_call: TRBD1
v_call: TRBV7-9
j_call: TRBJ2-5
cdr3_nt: TGTGCCAGCAGCGCCTCGACAGGGGGAGAGACCCAGTACTTC
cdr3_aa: CASSASTGGETQYF